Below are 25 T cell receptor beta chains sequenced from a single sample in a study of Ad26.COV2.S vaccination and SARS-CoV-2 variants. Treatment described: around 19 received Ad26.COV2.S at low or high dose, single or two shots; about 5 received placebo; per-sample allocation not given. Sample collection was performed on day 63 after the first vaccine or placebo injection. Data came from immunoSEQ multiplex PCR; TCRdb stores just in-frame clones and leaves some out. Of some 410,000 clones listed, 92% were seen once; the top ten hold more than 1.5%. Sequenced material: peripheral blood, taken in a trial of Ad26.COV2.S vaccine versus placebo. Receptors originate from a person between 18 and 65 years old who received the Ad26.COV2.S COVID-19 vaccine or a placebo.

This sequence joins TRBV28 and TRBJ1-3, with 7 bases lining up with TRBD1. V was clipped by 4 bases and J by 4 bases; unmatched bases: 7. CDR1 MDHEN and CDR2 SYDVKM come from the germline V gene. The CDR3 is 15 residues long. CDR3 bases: TGTGCCAGCAGTTCAACCTCGACAGGGGGAAACACCATATATTTT. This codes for CASSSTSTGGNTIYF.

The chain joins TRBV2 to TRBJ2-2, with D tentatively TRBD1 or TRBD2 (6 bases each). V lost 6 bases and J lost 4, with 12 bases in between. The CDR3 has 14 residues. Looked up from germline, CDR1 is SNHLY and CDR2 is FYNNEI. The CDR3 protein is CASRRGEVTGELFF. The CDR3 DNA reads TGTGCCAGCAGGAGGGGGGAGGTCACCGGGGAGCTGTTTTTT.

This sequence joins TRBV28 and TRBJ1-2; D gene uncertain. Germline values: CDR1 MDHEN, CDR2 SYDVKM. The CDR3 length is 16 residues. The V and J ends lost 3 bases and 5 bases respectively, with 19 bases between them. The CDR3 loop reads CASSFPGYRRGYGYTF. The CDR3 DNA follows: TGTGCCAGCAGTTTCCCCGGTTATAGGCGCGGGTATGGCTACACCTTC.

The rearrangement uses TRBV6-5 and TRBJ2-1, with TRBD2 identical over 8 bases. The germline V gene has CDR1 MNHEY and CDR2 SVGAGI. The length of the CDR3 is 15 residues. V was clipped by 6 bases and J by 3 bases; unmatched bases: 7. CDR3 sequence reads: CASREAGGGYNEQFF. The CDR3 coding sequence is TGTGCCAGCAGGGAGGCGGGGGGCGGCTACAATGAGCAGTTCTTC.

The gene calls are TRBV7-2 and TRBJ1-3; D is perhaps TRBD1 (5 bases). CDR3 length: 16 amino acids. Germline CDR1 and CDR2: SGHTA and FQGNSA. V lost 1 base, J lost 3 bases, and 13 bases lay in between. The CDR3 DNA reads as TGTGCCAGCAGCTTAGTAAAAGGGGCGAGTGGAAACACCATATATTTT. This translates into CASSLVKGASGNTIYF. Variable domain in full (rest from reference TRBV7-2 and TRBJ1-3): GAGVSQSPSNKVTEKGKDVELRCDPISGHTALYWYRQSLGQGLEFLIYFQGNSAPDKSGLPSDRFSAERTGGSVSTLTIQRTQQEDSAVYLCASSLVKGASGNTIYFGEGSWLTVV.

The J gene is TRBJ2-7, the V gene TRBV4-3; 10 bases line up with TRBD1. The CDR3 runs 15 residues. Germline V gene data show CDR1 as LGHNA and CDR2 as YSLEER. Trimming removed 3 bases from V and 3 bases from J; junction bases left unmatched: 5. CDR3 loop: CASSHGTGVGYEQYF. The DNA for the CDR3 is TGCGCCAGCAGCCACGGGACAGGGGTGGGCTACGAGCAGTACTTC.

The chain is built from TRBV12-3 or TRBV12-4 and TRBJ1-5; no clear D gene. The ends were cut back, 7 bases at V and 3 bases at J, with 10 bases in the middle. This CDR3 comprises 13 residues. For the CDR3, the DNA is TGTGCCAGCAAAGGCGCCACCAATCAGCCCCAGCATTTT. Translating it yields CASKGATNQPQHF.

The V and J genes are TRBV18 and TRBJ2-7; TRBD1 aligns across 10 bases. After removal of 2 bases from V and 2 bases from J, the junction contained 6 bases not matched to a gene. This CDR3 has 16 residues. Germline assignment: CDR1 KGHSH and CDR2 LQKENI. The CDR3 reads CASSPIGGQGPYEQYF. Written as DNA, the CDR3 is TGTGCCAGCTCACCAATTGGGGGACAGGGGCCCTACGAGCAGTACTTC.

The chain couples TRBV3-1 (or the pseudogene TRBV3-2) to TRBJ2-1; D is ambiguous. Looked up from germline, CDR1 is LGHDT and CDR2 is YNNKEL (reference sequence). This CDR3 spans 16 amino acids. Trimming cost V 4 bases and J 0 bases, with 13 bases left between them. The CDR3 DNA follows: TGTGCCAGCAGCCCCCACCTGGTGAGCTCCTACAATGAGCAGTTCTTC. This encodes CASSPHLVSSYNEQFF.

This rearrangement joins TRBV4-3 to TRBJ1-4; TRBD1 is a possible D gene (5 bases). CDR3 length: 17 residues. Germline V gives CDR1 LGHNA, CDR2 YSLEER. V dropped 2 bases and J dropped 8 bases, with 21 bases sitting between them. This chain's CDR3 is CASSQTAYRIGSEKLFF. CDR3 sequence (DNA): TGCGCCAGCAGCCAAACCGCATACAGGATCGGTAGCGAAAAACTGTTTTTT.

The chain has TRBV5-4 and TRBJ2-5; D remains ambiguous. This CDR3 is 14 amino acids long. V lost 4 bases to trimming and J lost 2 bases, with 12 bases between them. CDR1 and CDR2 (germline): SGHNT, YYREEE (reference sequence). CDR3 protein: CASSDRPQQETQYF. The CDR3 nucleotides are TGTGCCAGCAGCGACCGACCCCAGCAAGAGACCCAGTACTTC.

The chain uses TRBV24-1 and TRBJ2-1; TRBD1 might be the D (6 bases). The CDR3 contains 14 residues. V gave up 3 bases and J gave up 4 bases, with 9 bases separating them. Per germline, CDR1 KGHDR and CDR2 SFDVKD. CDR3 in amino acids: CATSDPGEYNEQFF. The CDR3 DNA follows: TGTGCCACCAGTGATCCAGGGGAGTACAATGAGCAGTTCTTC.

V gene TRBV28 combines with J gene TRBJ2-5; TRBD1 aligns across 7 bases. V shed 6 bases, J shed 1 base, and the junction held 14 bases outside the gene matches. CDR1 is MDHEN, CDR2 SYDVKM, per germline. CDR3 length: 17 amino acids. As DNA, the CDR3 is TGTGCCAGCAGGGGACAGTCCCTAGGATACATCCAAGAGACCCAGTACTTC. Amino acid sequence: CASRGQSLGYIQETQYF.

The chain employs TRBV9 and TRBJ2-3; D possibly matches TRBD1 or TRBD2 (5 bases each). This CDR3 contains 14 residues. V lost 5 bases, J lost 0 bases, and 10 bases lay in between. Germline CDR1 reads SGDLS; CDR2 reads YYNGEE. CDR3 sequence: CASSAGDSTDTQYF. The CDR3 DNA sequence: TGTGCCAGCAGTGCTGGGGACAGCACAGATACGCAGTATTTT.

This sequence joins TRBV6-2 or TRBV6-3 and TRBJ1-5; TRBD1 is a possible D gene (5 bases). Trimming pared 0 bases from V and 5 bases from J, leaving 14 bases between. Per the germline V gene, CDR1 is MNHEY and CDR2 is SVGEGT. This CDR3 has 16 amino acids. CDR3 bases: TGTGCCAGCAGTTACTCGAGGTCCAGGGCTCATCAGCCCCAGCATTTT. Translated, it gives CASSYSRSRAHQPQHF.

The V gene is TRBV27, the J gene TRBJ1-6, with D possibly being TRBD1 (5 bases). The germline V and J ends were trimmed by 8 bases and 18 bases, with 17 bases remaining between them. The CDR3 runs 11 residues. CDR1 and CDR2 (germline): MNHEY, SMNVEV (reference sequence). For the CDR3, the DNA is TGTGCCAGCTCGAACCCAGGGAGACCCCACTTT. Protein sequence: CASSNPGRPHF.

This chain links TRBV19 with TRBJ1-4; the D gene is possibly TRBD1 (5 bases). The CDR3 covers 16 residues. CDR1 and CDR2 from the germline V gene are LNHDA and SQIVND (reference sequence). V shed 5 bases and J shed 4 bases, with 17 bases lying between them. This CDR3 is CASSPRWGRDNEKLFF. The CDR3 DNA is TGTGCCAGTAGTCCCCGGTGGGGCAGAGATAATGAAAAACTGTTTTTT.

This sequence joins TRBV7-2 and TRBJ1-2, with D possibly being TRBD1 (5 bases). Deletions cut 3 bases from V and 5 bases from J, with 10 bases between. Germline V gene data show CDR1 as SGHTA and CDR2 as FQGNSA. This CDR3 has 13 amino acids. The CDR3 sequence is CASSLRQGYGYTF. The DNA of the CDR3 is TGTGCCAGCAGCTTGAGGCAGGGTTATGGCTACACCTTC.

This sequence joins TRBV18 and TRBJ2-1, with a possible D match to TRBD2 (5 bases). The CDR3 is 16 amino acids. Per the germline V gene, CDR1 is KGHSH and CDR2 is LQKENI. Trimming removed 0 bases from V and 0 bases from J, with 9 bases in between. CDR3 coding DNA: TGTGCCAGCTCACCACCATTAGGGAGCTCCTACAATGAGCAGTTCTTC. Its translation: CASSPPLGSSYNEQFF.

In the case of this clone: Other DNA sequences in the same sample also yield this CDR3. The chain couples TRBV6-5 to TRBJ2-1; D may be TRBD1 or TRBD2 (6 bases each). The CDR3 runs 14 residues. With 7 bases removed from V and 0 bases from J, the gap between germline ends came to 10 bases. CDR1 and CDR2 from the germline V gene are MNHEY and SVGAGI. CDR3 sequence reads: CASKGGTSYNEQFF. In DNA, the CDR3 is TGTGCCAGCAAAGGGGGGACCTCCTACAATGAGCAGTTCTTC.

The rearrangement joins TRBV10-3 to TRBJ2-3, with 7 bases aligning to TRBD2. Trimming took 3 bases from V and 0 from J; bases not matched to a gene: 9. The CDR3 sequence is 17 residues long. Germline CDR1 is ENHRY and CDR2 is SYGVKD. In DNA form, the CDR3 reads TGTGCCATCAGTGATCGCGCGGGGGTCGGGAGCACAGATACGCAGTATTTT. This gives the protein CAISDRAGVGSTDTQYF.

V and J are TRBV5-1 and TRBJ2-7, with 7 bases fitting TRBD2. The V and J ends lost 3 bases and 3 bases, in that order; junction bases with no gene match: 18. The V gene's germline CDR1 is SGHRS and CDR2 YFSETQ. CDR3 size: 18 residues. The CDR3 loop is CASSSPGGGEGGYYEQYF. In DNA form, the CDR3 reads TGCGCCAGCAGCTCCCCCGGTGGAGGAGAGGGAGGGTACTACGAGCAGTACTTC.

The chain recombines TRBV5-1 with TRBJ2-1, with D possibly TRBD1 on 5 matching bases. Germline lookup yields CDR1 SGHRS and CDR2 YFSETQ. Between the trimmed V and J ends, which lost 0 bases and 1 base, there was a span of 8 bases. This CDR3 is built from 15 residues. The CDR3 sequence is CASSLDDSSYNEQFF. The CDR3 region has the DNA TGCGCCAGCAGCTTGGACGACAGTTCCTACAATGAGCAGTTCTTC.

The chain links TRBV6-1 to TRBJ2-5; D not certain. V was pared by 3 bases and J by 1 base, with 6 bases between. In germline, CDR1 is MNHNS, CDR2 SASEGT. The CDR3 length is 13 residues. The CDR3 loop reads CASSDDSQETQYF. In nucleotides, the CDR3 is TGTGCCAGCAGTGACGATTCCCAAGAGACCCAGTACTTC.

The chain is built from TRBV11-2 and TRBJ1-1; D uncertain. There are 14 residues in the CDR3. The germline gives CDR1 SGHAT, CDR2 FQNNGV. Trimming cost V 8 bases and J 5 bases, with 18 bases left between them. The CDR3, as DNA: TGTGCCAGCCGACGGGCCCCGCCGAGAACTGAAGCTTTCTTT. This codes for CASRRAPPRTEAFF.